This T cell receptor beta chain was sequenced in a study of blood T cell repertoires in COVID-19. Across the study: Acute and convalescent COVID-19 specimens originated in the United States, Italy and Spain.

Sequencing used immunoSEQ multiplex PCR; TCRdb keeps in-frame clones, though not all of them. The profile shows some 240,000 clones, 75% to 90% of them singletons. Germline V gene data show CDR1 as SGHVS and CDR2 as FQNEAQ. The ends lost 5 bases at V and 2 bases at J; junction bases unmatched: 12. The CDR3 loop spans 18 amino acids. The rearrangement links TRBV7-8 to TRBJ2-3; 11 bases line up with TRBD1. The specimen sequenced was peripheral blood. The sequence was collected from a man aged 60 to 75 who had recovered from COVID-19. CDR3 protein: CASSPFPGTGGNTDTQYF. The CDR3 DNA follows: TGTGCCAGCAGCCCATTCCCCGGGACAGGGGGAAACACAGATACGCAGTATTTT.